One and the same sample provided the 16 T cell receptor beta chains below, sequenced in a study of T cells in Graves' hyperthyroidism and ophthalmopathy. The CDR3 regions of TCR beta were amplified from RNA transcripts. The study used the HTBI primer set for a first-round RT-PCR of the TCR CDR3. Each CDR3 protein is one row after TCRdb ran MiXCR on the multiplex PCR reads. The sample records about 400,000 distinct CDR3 sequences, 25% being singletons. The specimen was blood. The receptors shown here come from a man over 45 with Graves' hyperthyroidism.

This clonotype appeared many times. This chain links TRBV2 with TRBJ2-7; D possibly corresponds to TRBD1 (5 bases). The germline gives CDR1 SNHLY, CDR2 FYNNEI. The V end lost 7 bases, the J end lost 6 bases, and 13 bases lay between the germline ends. This CDR3 is 12 amino acids long. The CDR3 DNA reads as TGTGCCAGCACAAGACAGACTTCCGAGCAGTACTTC. This encodes CASTRQTSEQYF.

This CDR3 is CASSVAGRALGEQYF. CDR3 DNA sequence: TGTGCCAGCAGCGTAGCCGGGAGGGCCCTCGGCGAGCAGTACTTC. This chain joins TRBV9 and TRBJ2-7, with 8 bases matching TRBD2. Losses at the gene ends were 0 bases for V and 6 bases for J; bases not matched to a gene: 8. This CDR3 has 15 amino acids. From germline, CDR1 is SGDLS and CDR2 YYNGEE. Full variable domain (remainder filled in from reference TRBV9 and TRBJ2-7): DSGVTQTPKHLITATGQRVTLRCSPRSGDLSVYWYQQSLDQGLQFLIQYYNGEERAKGNILERFSAQQFPDLHSELNLSSLELGDSALYFCASSVAGRALGEQYFGPGTRLTVT.

The chain employs TRBV10-3 and TRBJ2-2; D is possibly TRBD1 or TRBD2 (5 bases each). The germline CDR1 and CDR2 sequences are ENHRY and SYGVKD. Trimming removed 6 bases from V and 0 bases from J, with 14 bases in between. This CDR3 has 16 residues. The CDR3 DNA sequence: TGTGCCATCAGCCCGGTGGGGGTTCCGAACACCGGGGAGCTGTTTTTT. It is translated as CAISPVGVPNTGELFF.

This clonotype was found a few times. The J gene is TRBJ2-1, the V gene TRBV19; the match to TRBD2 covers 9 bases. The CDR3 covers 17 residues. The germline gives CDR1 LNHDA, CDR2 SQIVND (reference sequence). Losses at the gene ends were 5 bases for V and 0 bases for J; bases not matched to a gene: 8. CDR3 region: CASSPTSGFSSYNEQFF. CDR3 sequence (DNA): TGTGCCAGTAGTCCTACTAGCGGGTTTAGCTCCTACAATGAGCAGTTCTTC.

This clonotype showed up many times. The J gene is TRBJ2-1, the V gene TRBV20-1; D is perhaps TRBD2 (5 bases). The CDR3 extends over 14 amino acids. V dropped 4 bases and J dropped 0 bases, with 10 bases sitting between them. Per germline, CDR1 DFQATT and CDR2 SNEGSKA (reference sequence). The CDR3 DNA reads TGCAGTGCTACCGCGGACTCCTCCTACAATGAGCAGTTCTTC. Amino acid sequence: CSATADSSYNEQFF.

Ten or more counts support this clonotype. J is TRBJ2-3 and V is TRBV20-1; TRBD2 might be the D (5 bases). Germline V lookup: CDR1 DFQATT, CDR2 SNEGSKA (reference sequence). The CDR3 loop spans 14 amino acids. The germline V and J ends were trimmed by 8 bases and 2 bases, with 17 bases remaining between them. Here the CDR3 DNA reads TGCAGTACCTCCGAGGGCCGATCCACAGATACGCAGTATTTT. Translation: CSTSEGRSTDTQYF.

This chain uses TRBV20-1 with TRBJ1-2, with TRBD1 identical over 9 bases. With 1 base clipped from V and 8 bases from J, the junction kept 11 bases outside the gene matches. Per germline, CDR1 DFQATT and CDR2 SNEGSKA (reference sequence). The CDR3 length is 15 residues. CDR3: CSARGDTGGIVGYTF. The CDR3, as DNA: TGCAGTGCTAGAGGGGACACAGGGGGCATTGTGGGCTACACCTTC.

This clonotype was seen repeatedly, ten times or more. The rearrangement joins TRBV5-1 to TRBJ1-2, with D maybe TRBD1 (5 bases). V lost 4 bases and J lost 5, with 9 bases in between. This CDR3 is built from 12 residues. Germline V lookup: CDR1 SGHRS, CDR2 YFSETQ. CDR3 amino acids: CASSPGTYGYTF. For the CDR3, the DNA is TGCGCCAGCAGCCCAGGGACGTATGGCTACACCTTC.

This clonotype has at least ten counts. The chain couples TRBV2 to TRBJ1-1; D is unresolved. CDR3 length equals 14 residues. V was trimmed by 7 bases and J by 3 bases, leaving 15 bases between them. Germline CDR1 reads SNHLY; CDR2 reads FYNNEI. The CDR3 DNA sequence: TGTGCCAGCACCCTAATGGGCGCAGACACTGAAGCTTTCTTT. Translated, it gives CASTLMGADTEAFF. The whole variable domain, remainder taken from reference TRBV2 and TRBJ1-1, is EPEVTQTPSHQVTQMGQEVILRCVPISNHLYFYWYRQILGQKVEFLVSFYNNEISEKSEIFDDQFSVERPDGSNFTLKIRSTKLEDSAMYFCASTLMGADTEAFFGQGTRLTVV.

The rearrangement joins TRBV10-3 to TRBJ1-3; no firm D call. With 6 bases removed from V and 0 bases from J, the gap between germline ends came to 9 bases. The CDR3 runs 14 residues. Germline values: CDR1 ENHRY, CDR2 SYGVKD. The CDR3 nucleotides read TGTGCCATCAGCGTAGATGACTCTGGAAACACCATATATTTT. Its translation is CAISVDDSGNTIYF.

In this sample, this clonotype turned up many times. The chain recombines TRBV2 with TRBJ2-5; D tentatively reads TRBD1 or TRBD2 (5 bases each). CDR3 length: 13 residues. CDR1 is SNHLY, CDR2 FYNNEI, per germline. Trimming shortened V by 6 bases and J by 4 bases, and 12 bases separated the two germline ends. The CDR3 loop reads CASSGAWGETQYF. In nucleotides, the CDR3 is TGTGCCAGCAGCGGGGCGTGGGGAGAGACCCAGTACTTC.

This clonotype has a count of ten or more. V and J are TRBV3-1 and TRBJ2-5, with D perhaps TRBD1 (6 bases). The V end was cut by 1 base, the J end by 2 bases, with 14 bases between. Germline V gene lookup returns CDR1 LGHDT and CDR2 YNNKEL (reference sequence). The CDR3 has 16 residues. CDR3 in amino acids: CASSQGRRTVQETQYF. The CDR3 DNA reads TGTGCCAGCAGCCAAGGGAGAAGGACAGTTCAAGAGACCCAGTACTTC.

The chain carries TRBV13 and TRBJ2-2; 7 bases fit TRBD2. V dropped 2 bases and J dropped 4; count of bases not matched to a gene: 7. Per germline, CDR1 PRHDT and CDR2 FYEKMQ (reference sequence). The CDR3 spans 16 residues. CDR3 in amino acids: CASSLPTSDGTGELFF. CDR3 DNA: TGTGCCAGCAGCTTACCCACTAGCGATGGCACCGGGGAGCTGTTTTTT. Full variable domain (rest looked up from reference TRBV13 and TRBJ2-2): AAGVIQSPRHLIKEKRETATLKCYPIPRHDTVYWYQQGPGQDPQFLISFYEKMQSDKGSIPDRFSAQQFSDYHSELNMSSLELGDSALYFCASSLPTSDGTGELFFGEGSRLTVL.

This clonotype was counted ten times or more. The chain combines TRBV2 with TRBJ2-7; 10 bases are shared with TRBD1. In germline, CDR1 is SNHLY, CDR2 FYNNEI. V was pared by 7 bases and J by 7 bases, with 10 bases of the junction left unmatched. This CDR3 comprises 14 residues. CDR3 nucleotides: TGTGCCAGCACTTTCCGGGACAGGGGCAGTGAGCAGTACTTC. Its translation is CASTFRDRGSEQYF. Looking up the rest from reference TRBV2 and TRBJ2-7 gives the full variable domain: EPEVTQTPSHQVTQMGQEVILRCVPISNHLYFYWYRQILGQKVEFLVSFYNNEISEKSEIFDDQFSVERPDGSNFTLKIRSTKLEDSAMYFCASTFRDRGSEQYFGPGTRLTVT.

This clonotype has just a few counts. The CDR3 DNA reads as TGTGCCAGCAGCTTACCGAACAGGGAGGGCTACGAGCAGTACTTC. This sequence encodes CASSLPNREGYEQYF. The rearrangement joins TRBV7-2 to TRBJ2-7; possibly TRBD2 for D (7 bases). Trimming left V 2 bases short and J 3 bases short, with 14 bases between. This CDR3 spans 15 amino acids. Looked up from germline, CDR1 is SGHTA and CDR2 is FQGNSA.

This clonotype has a handful of counts. One end of the junction fails to match germline, which may point to a read error. This chain links TRBV3-1 with TRBJ1-4; 8 nucleotides agree with TRBD1. The germline gives CDR1 LGHDT, CDR2 YNNKEL (reference sequence). This CDR3 is built from 15 residues. CDR3 coding DNA: TGTGCCAGCAGCCACAGGGGGCCCACTAATGAAAAACTGCTTTTT. Encoded protein: CASSHRGPTNEKLLF.